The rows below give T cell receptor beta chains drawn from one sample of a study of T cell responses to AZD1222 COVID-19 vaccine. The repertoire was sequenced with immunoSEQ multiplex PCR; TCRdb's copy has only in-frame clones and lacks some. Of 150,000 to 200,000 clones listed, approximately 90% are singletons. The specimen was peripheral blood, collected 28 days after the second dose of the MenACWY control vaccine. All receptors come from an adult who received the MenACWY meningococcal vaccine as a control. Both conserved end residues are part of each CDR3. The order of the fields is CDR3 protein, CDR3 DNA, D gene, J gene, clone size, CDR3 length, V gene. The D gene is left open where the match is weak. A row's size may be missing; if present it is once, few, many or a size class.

CDR3aa: CASSLDLAGSTETQYF
CDR3nt: TGTGCCAGCAGCTTAGATCTAGCGGGATCCACAGAGACCCAGTACTTC
d_gene: TRBD2
j_gene: TRBJ2-5
abundance: once
len: 16
v_gene: TRBV11-2

CDR3aa: CASSADRSSYNEQFF
CDR3nt: TGTGCCAGCAGCGCCGACAGGAGCTCCTACAATGAGCAGTTCTTC
d_gene: NA
j_gene: TRBJ2-1
abundance: NA
len: 15
v_gene: TRBV7-2

CDR3aa: CASSLDPERQPQHF
CDR3nt: TGCGCCAGCAGCTTGGACCCCGAGCGACAGCCCCAGCATTTT
d_gene: NA
j_gene: TRBJ1-5
abundance: NA
len: 14
v_gene: TRBV5-1

CDR3aa: CSVDTSLNTEAFF
CDR3nt: TGCAGCGTTGATACCAGCCTGAACACTGAAGCTTTCTTT
d_gene: NA
j_gene: TRBJ1-1
abundance: NA
len: 13
v_gene: TRBV29-1

CDR3aa: CASSREGQGLEQYF
CDR3nt: TGTGCCAGCTCACGCGAGGGACAGGGCTTAGAGCAGTACTTC
d_gene: TRBD1
j_gene: TRBJ2-7
abundance: NA
len: 14
v_gene: TRBV18

CDR3aa: CASRLGDAEQFF
CDR3nt: TGTGCCAGCAGGCTAGGGGATGCTGAGCAGTTCTTC
d_gene: NA
j_gene: TRBJ2-1
abundance: NA
len: 12
v_gene: TRBV27

CDR3aa: CASSSRATEFF
CDR3nt: TGTGCCAGCAGCTCCCGGGCTACGGAGTTCTTC
d_gene: NA
j_gene: TRBJ2-1
abundance: NA
len: 11
v_gene: TRBV21-1

CDR3aa: CASSSLLVQGNEKLFF
CDR3nt: TGTGCCAGCAGCTCGCTATTAGTACAGGGGAATGAAAAACTGTTTTTT
d_gene: TRBD1
j_gene: TRBJ1-4
abundance: NA
len: 16
v_gene: TRBV7-8

CDR3aa: CASSLAAGSGGDTQYF
CDR3nt: TGTGCCAGCAGCTTAGCGGCAGGGAGCGGCGGTGATACGCAGTATTTT
d_gene: NA
j_gene: TRBJ2-3
abundance: NA
len: 16
v_gene: TRBV7-2

CDR3aa: CASSLTLSYEQYF
CDR3nt: TGTGCCAGCAGTTTGACGTTATCCTACGAGCAGTACTTC
d_gene: NA
j_gene: TRBJ2-7
abundance: once
len: 13
v_gene: TRBV11-2

CDR3aa: CASRLEGREKLFF
CDR3nt: TGTGCCAGCAGACTGGAGGGGCGGGAAAAACTGTTTTTT
d_gene: NA
j_gene: TRBJ1-4
abundance: NA
len: 13
v_gene: TRBV28

CDR3aa: CASSQDLGQGALGQFF
CDR3nt: TGCGCCAGCAGCCAAGATCTTGGCCAGGGGGCTTTAGGACAGTTCTTC
d_gene: TRBD1
j_gene: TRBJ2-1
abundance: NA
len: 16
v_gene: TRBV4-3

CDR3aa: CASTLSGPSSGNTIYF
CDR3nt: TGTGCCAGCACCCTTTCGGGACCTTCCTCTGGAAACACCATATATTTT
d_gene: NA
j_gene: TRBJ1-3
abundance: NA
len: 16
v_gene: TRBV28

CDR3aa: CASSFGTSTDTQYF
CDR3nt: TGTGCCAGCAGTTTTGGGACTAGTACAGATACGCAGTATTTT
d_gene: TRBD2
j_gene: TRBJ2-3
abundance: NA
len: 14
v_gene: TRBV27

CDR3aa: CASSLIIGIEQYF
CDR3nt: TGTGCCAGCAGTCTTATAATAGGGATCGAGCAGTACTTC
d_gene: NA
j_gene: TRBJ2-7
abundance: once
len: 13
v_gene: TRBV27

CDR3aa: CSASSGASQFF
CDR3nt: TGCAGTGCTAGCTCCGGGGCTAGCCAGTTCTTC
d_gene: NA
j_gene: TRBJ2-1
abundance: once
len: 11
v_gene: TRBV20-1

CDR3aa: CASSQGTDYEQYF
CDR3nt: TGTGCCAGCAGCCAGGGGACAGACTACGAGCAGTACTTC
d_gene: TRBD1
j_gene: TRBJ2-7
abundance: NA
len: 13
v_gene: TRBV7-9

CDR3aa: CASSQESGSSYNEQFF
CDR3nt: TGTGCCAGCAGCCAAGAGAGCGGGAGCTCCTACAATGAGCAGTTCTTC
d_gene: TRBD2
j_gene: TRBJ2-1
abundance: once
len: 16
v_gene: TRBV4-2

CDR3aa: CASSPGQGRGYTF
CDR3nt: TGTGCCAGCAGCCCGGGACAGGGAAGAGGCTACACCTTC
d_gene: TRBD1
j_gene: TRBJ1-2
abundance: NA
len: 13
v_gene: TRBV3-1/TRBV3-2

CDR3aa: CASSIRWQNLNTGELFF
CDR3nt: TGTGCCAGTAGTATCAGATGGCAGAACCTCAACACCGGGGAGCTGTTTTTT
d_gene: NA
j_gene: TRBJ2-2
abundance: NA
len: 17
v_gene: TRBV19

CDR3aa: CASSYSTGSVSEAFF
CDR3nt: TGTGCCAGCAGTTACTCGACAGGGTCTGTTTCTGAAGCTTTCTTT
d_gene: TRBD1
j_gene: TRBJ1-1
abundance: NA
len: 15
v_gene: TRBV6-5

CDR3aa: CASSIDGGNSPLHF
CDR3nt: TGTGCCAGTAGTATCGACGGGGGTAATTCACCCCTCCACTTT
d_gene: NA
j_gene: TRBJ1-6
abundance: NA
len: 14
v_gene: TRBV19

CDR3aa: CASSFALRVAAFYEQYF
CDR3nt: TGTGCCAGCAGCTTTGCGCTTAGAGTAGCGGCTTTCTACGAGCAGTACTTC
d_gene: NA
j_gene: TRBJ2-7
abundance: NA
len: 17
v_gene: TRBV12-1

CDR3aa: CASSGLAEGSYEQYF
CDR3nt: TGTGCCAGCAGCGGACTAGCGGAGGGGTCCTACGAGCAGTACTTC
d_gene: TRBD2
j_gene: TRBJ2-7
abundance: NA
len: 15
v_gene: TRBV11-3

CDR3aa: CAWSVQGSNQPQHF
CDR3nt: TGTGCCTGGAGTGTACAGGGTAGCAATCAGCCCCAGCATTTT
d_gene: NA
j_gene: TRBJ1-5
abundance: NA
len: 14
v_gene: TRBV30

CDR3aa: CAWSESNSNQPQHF
CDR3nt: TGTGCCTGGAGTGAAAGTAACAGCAATCAGCCCCAGCATTTT
d_gene: NA
j_gene: TRBJ1-5
abundance: NA
len: 14
v_gene: TRBV30

CDR3aa: CASSDFGGRELFF
CDR3nt: TGTGCCAGTAGCGACTTTGGGGGCCGGGAGCTGTTTTTT
d_gene: NA
j_gene: TRBJ2-2
abundance: NA
len: 13
v_gene: TRBV19

CDR3aa: CASSHTRTDTQYF
CDR3nt: TGTGCCAGCAGCCACACACGCACAGATACGCAGTATTTT
d_gene: NA
j_gene: TRBJ2-3
abundance: NA
len: 13
v_gene: TRBV12-3/TRBV12-4

CDR3aa: CASSPPHLHTEAFF
CDR3nt: TGTGCCAGCAGCCCCCCACACCTCCACACTGAAGCTTTCTTT
d_gene: NA
j_gene: TRBJ1-1
abundance: NA
len: 14
v_gene: TRBV3-1/TRBV3-2

CDR3aa: CASSRIQSSGANVLTF
CDR3nt: TGCGCCAGCAGCCGGATACAGAGCTCTGGGGCCAACGTCCTGACTTTC
d_gene: NA
j_gene: TRBJ2-6
abundance: NA
len: 16
v_gene: TRBV5-1

CDR3aa: CASSSAGSGNTIYF
CDR3nt: TGTGCCAGCAGTTCGGCGGGTTCTGGAAACACCATATATTTT
d_gene: NA
j_gene: TRBJ1-3
abundance: NA
len: 14
v_gene: TRBV28

CDR3aa: CASSLEQGYGYTF
CDR3nt: TGTGCCAGCAGCTTAGAACAGGGCTATGGCTACACCTTC
d_gene: NA
j_gene: TRBJ1-2
abundance: NA
len: 13
v_gene: TRBV7-9

CDR3aa: CASSVREGAPEAFF
CDR3nt: TGTGCCAGCAGTGTCCGGGAGGGGGCCCCTGAAGCTTTCTTT
d_gene: TRBD1
j_gene: TRBJ1-1
abundance: NA
len: 14
v_gene: TRBV6-4

CDR3aa: CASSQVVPGEQYF
CDR3nt: TGCGCCAGCAGCCAAGTTGTACCCGGGGAGCAGTACTTC
d_gene: NA
j_gene: TRBJ2-7
abundance: NA
len: 13
v_gene: TRBV4-1

CDR3aa: CASSLGTGPTYEQYF
CDR3nt: TGTGCCAGCAGCTTAGGGACAGGGCCGACCTACGAGCAGTACTTC
d_gene: TRBD1
j_gene: TRBJ2-7
abundance: NA
len: 15
v_gene: TRBV7-2